This T cell receptor beta chain was retrieved from a study of blood T cell repertoires in COVID-19. The wider study: COVID-19 samples, acute and convalescent, were from the United States, Italy and Spain. PBMCs, B-cell-depleted T cells, or T cells provided the cDNA or gDNA that made up the material.

Per the study methods: It was from reference gene primer amplification that nucleated cell counts were estimated. Clones were sequenced by immunoSEQ multiplex PCR, and TCRdb holds only the in-frame ones, with some missing. The D gene and trimming were derived from the DNA, and the V and J assignments and clone size from that table. The sample consists of 210,000 or so clones, over 75% of them appearing once. Trimming cost V 5 bases and J 3 bases, with 11 bases left between them. The CDR3 runs to 13 residues. CDR1 is WSHSY and CDR2 is SAAADI in the germline V gene. This chain links TRBV10-2 with TRBJ2-7; weak D call: TRBD1 (6 bases). Sequenced sample: peripheral blood. This clonotype originated in a man in his fifties with acute or convalescent COVID-19. Here the CDR3 reads CASSRDTYYEQYF. The CDR3 coding sequence is TGCGCCAGCAGTCGGGACACCTACTACGAGCAGTACTTC.